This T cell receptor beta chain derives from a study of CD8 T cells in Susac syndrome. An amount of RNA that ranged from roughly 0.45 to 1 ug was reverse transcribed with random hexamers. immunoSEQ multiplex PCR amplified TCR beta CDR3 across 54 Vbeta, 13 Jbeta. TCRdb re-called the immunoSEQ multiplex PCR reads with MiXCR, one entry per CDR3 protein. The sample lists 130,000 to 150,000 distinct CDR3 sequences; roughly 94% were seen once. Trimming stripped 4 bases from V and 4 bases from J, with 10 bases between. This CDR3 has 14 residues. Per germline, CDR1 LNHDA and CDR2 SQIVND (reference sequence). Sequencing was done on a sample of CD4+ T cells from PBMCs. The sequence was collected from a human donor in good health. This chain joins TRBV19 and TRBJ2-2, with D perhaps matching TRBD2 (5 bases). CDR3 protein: CASSRGYGTGELFF. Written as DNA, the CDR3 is TGTGCCAGTAGTAGAGGGTATGGCACCGGGGAGCTGTTTTTT.